The 24 T cell receptor beta chains below come from one sample, sequenced in a study of regulatory T cells in long-lasting Graves disease. Researchers made TCR beta libraries by using iRepertoire HTBI primers and running Arm-PCR on CDR3 regions. Each CDR3 protein is one row after TCRdb ran MiXCR on the multiplex PCR reads. The sample shows some 410,000 distinct CDR3 sequences, approximately 16% of them seen only once. The sample's time point: newly diagnosed GD, antithyroid drugs for less than 3 months. Following extraction of RNA from PBMCs, that RNA was used to make the TCR library. These data were also reused for a study on T cells in Graves' hyperthyroidism and ophthalmopathy.

The sample here was peripheral blood mononuclear cells (PBMCs), taken at new diagnosis, from a patient treated with antithyroid drugs. The receptors here all came from a woman between 25 and 40 years old with Graves disease.

Points on this clonotype: Just one base apart from a much larger clone, this may be a read error. Because the CDR3's place on the DNA is in doubt, the DNA is left out and the CDR3 is given as listed by TCRdb. The chain employs TRBV30 and TRBJ1-3. CDR1 is GTSNPN, CDR2 SVGIG, per germline (reference sequence). From its first to its last residue, the CDR3 has 11 amino acids. CDR3 residues: CAWAVGNTRYF.

Comments on this clonotype: A read error is possible here, since a much larger clone lies one base away. The chain uses TRBV6-5 and TRBJ2-4; TRBD2 agrees at 8 bases. The CDR3 extends over 16 amino acids. From germline, CDR1 is MNHEY and CDR2 SVGAGI. The CDR3, as DNA: TGTTCCAGCAGTTACGGGGGGGCTTCTACCAAAAACATTCAGTACTTC. Translated, it gives CSSSYGGASTKNIQYF.

This clonotype was found a few times. The V gene is TRBV5-1, the J gene TRBJ2-5, with no clear D. The CDR3 contains 13 residues. Germline V gene lookup returns CDR1 SGHRS and CDR2 YFSETQ. Trimming pared 4 bases from V and 0 bases from J, leaving 7 bases between. DNA of the CDR3: TGCGCCAGCAGCGCCGACAACCAAGAGACCCAGTACTTC. Amino acids: CASSADNQETQYF.

In the case of this clonotype: Just one base apart from a much larger clone, this may be a read error. The rearrangement links TRBV7-9 to TRBJ2-3; 7 bases map to TRBD2. Germline assignment: CDR1 SEHNR and CDR2 FQNEAQ (reference sequence). There are 16 residues in the CDR3. CDR3 amino acids: CTSSEILAKGTDTQYF. The CDR3 region has the DNA TGTACCAGCAGCGAAATACTAGCGAAAGGCACAGATACGCAGTATTTT.

Ten or more counts support this clonotype. This rearrangement joins TRBV29-1 to TRBJ1-1; TRBD1 is a possible D gene (5 bases). The CDR3 is 13 residues long. V dropped 4 bases and J dropped 8 bases, with 17 bases sitting between them. The germline V gene encodes CDR1 SQVTM and CDR2 ANQGSEA. The CDR3, as DNA: TGCAGCGTTGCCGAACGGGGACTAGTAGAAGCTTTCTTT. It is translated as CSVAERGLVEAFF.

This clonotype was found a few times. J is TRBJ1-3 and V is TRBV4-1, with D unresolved. This CDR3 is 16 amino acids long. With 4 bases removed from V and 4 bases from J, the gap between germline ends came to 17 bases. CDR1 and CDR2 (germline): MGHRA, YSYEKL. The CDR3 reads CASSRSGPGTGNTIYF. In DNA, the CDR3 is TGCGCCAGCAGCCGATCGGGCCCGGGAACCGGAAACACCATATATTTT.

This clonotype was seen ten or more times. One end of the junction varies from germline; a read error may be responsible. The chain is built from TRBV4-1 and TRBJ2-1, with D perhaps matching TRBD2 (6 bases). The CDR3 contains 13 residues. From germline, CDR1 is MGHRA and CDR2 YSYEKL. CDR3 region: CASSPRGYNEQFF. CDR3 bases: TGTGCCAGCAGCCCCCGGGGGTACAATGAGCAGTTCTTC.

The V gene is TRBV28, the J gene TRBJ2-2, with 8 bases aligning to TRBD1. Germline assignment: CDR1 MDHEN and CDR2 SYDVKM. J lost 5 bases, V lost 5 bases, and 13 bases had no gene match. CDR3 length: 17 amino acids. The CDR3 spells CASSPLLGQGGTGELFF. CDR3 sequence (DNA): TGTGCCAGCAGTCCGCTTTTAGGACAGGGAGGAACCGGGGAGCTGTTTTTT.

V is TRBV30 and J is TRBJ2-1, with 9 bases identical to TRBD1. V was pared by 3 bases and J by 7 bases, with 7 bases of the junction left unmatched. CDR1 GTSNPN and CDR2 SVGIG come from the germline V gene (reference sequence). The CDR3 loop spans 14 amino acids. The DNA for the CDR3 is TGTGCCTGGAGAGTACAGGGGGCTTGGAATGAGCAGTTCTTC. Its protein is CAWRVQGAWNEQFF.

This clonotype was picked up a small number of times. With only one base between it and a far larger clone, this is likely a read error. The chain uses TRBV2 and TRBJ2-5; 7 bases line up with TRBD2. With V trimmed by 11 bases and J by 11 bases, 11 bases remained unmatched. The CDR3 loop spans 11 amino acids. From germline, CDR1 is SNHLY and CDR2 FYNNEI. The CDR3 protein is CAVSGENEQYF. In nucleotides, the CDR3 is TGTGCCGTCAGCGGGGAGAATGAGCAGTACTTC. Full variable domain (remainder filled in from reference TRBV2 and TRBJ2-5): EPEVTQTPSHQVTQMGQEVILRCVPISNHLYFYWYRQILGQKVEFLVSFYNNEISEKSEIFDDQFSVERPDGSNFTLKIRSTKLEDSAMYFCAVSGENEQYFGPGTRLLVL.

This clonotype has ten or more counts. The chain recombines TRBV27 with TRBJ2-7; D is perhaps TRBD2 (6 bases). The CDR3 contains 12 residues. The germline CDR1 and CDR2 sequences are MNHEY and SMNVEV (reference sequence). Trimming left V 6 bases short and J 5 bases short, with 11 bases between. The CDR3 DNA reads as TGTGCCAGCAGGGGGGGTGGGCACGAGCAGTACTTC. This gives the protein CASRGGGHEQYF.

There are a few counts of this clonotype. This chain uses TRBV14 with TRBJ2-7; TRBD1 matches at 9 bases. Looked up from germline, CDR1 is SGHDN and CDR2 is FVKESK. The CDR3 is 15 residues long. V gave up 4 bases and J gave up 4 bases; unmatched junction bases: 8. The CDR3 DNA reads TGTGCCAGCAGCCGGCCGGGACAGGGCCTTTACGAGCAGTACTTC. It encodes CASSRPGQGLYEQYF.

The rearrangement uses TRBV6-1 and TRBJ1-5, with TRBD1 as a possible D gene (5 bases). V lost 6 bases to trimming and J lost 5 bases, with 23 bases between them. This CDR3 spans 17 amino acids. The V gene's germline CDR1 is MNHNS and CDR2 SASEGT. The CDR3 DNA reads TGTGCCAGCAGCCAATCCCTGACACAAGGAGGGGATCAGCCCCAGCATTTT. Amino acids: CASSQSLTQGGDQPQHF.

This clonotype was counted many times. V usage is TRBV12-3 or TRBV12-4 and J usage is TRBJ2-5, with no clear D. V lost 7 bases to trimming and J lost 5 bases, with 17 bases between them. The CDR3 totals 14 residues. The CDR3 region has the DNA TGTGCCAGCACCTCTCCCAGGTCCTTGGAGACCCAGTACTTC. Translation gives CASTSPRSLETQYF.

This clonotype was found many times. The gene calls are TRBV28 and TRBJ2-1; TRBD1 matches at 7 bases. The J segment lost 0 bases and the V segment lost 6 bases, leaving 14 bases of the junction unmatched. Per germline, CDR1 MDHEN and CDR2 SYDVKM. The CDR3 runs 18 residues. DNA for the CDR3: TGTGCCAGCAGCTTGAGTTCCCCGGGACAGAGCTCCTACAATGAGCAGTTCTTC. Translated: CASSLSSPGQSSYNEQFF.

V usage is TRBV28 and J usage is TRBJ1-5; D unresolved. The germline CDR1 and CDR2 sequences are MDHEN and SYDVKM. This CDR3 spans 15 amino acids. The V gene lost 1 base and the J gene lost 2 bases, with 9 bases spanning the gap. The DNA for the CDR3 is TGTGCCAGCAGTTTATTTAAGGGCGGCAATCAGCCCCAGCATTTT. Its protein is CASSLFKGGNQPQHF.

The table lists this clonotype with many counts. This sequence joins TRBV28 and TRBJ1-1, with D possibly TRBD1 on 5 matching bases. Germline lookup yields CDR1 MDHEN and CDR2 SYDVKM. V gave up 5 bases and J gave up 0 bases, with 13 bases separating them. The CDR3 has 15 residues. The chain's CDR3 is CASSQQTEMNTEAFF. The CDR3 DNA follows: TGTGCCAGCAGTCAACAGACAGAGATGAACACTGAAGCTTTCTTT.

There are many counts of this clonotype. The V gene is TRBV20-1, the J gene TRBJ2-7, with D perhaps matching TRBD1 or TRBD2 (5 bases each). Trimming pared 2 bases from V and 5 bases from J, leaving 22 bases between. The CDR3 extends over 16 amino acids. Germline V gene sequence: CDR1 DFQATT, CDR2 SNEGSKA (reference sequence). The CDR3, as DNA: TGCAGTGCTAGACACCCAATTCGGGACCGCCTGGACGAGCAGTACTTC. It encodes CSARHPIRDRLDEQYF.

This clonotype has only a few counts. The chain couples TRBV6-1 to TRBJ1-2; 11 nucleotides align to TRBD1. The CDR3 contains 13 residues. With 6 bases clipped from V and 5 bases from J, the junction kept 2 bases outside the gene matches. Germline CDR1 MNHNS, CDR2 SASEGT. The CDR3 is CASSWDRGYGYTF. CDR3 coding DNA: TGTGCCAGCAGCTGGGACAGGGGGTATGGCTACACCTTC.

In this sample, this clonotype turned up many times. This rearrangement joins TRBV29-1 to TRBJ2-7, with D uncertain. V was cut by 4 bases and J by 3 bases, with 10 bases left in between. Germline V gives CDR1 SQVTM, CDR2 ANQGSEA. This CDR3 has 12 amino acids. CDR3 amino acids: CSVGRGHYEQYF. The CDR3 region has the DNA TGCAGCGTTGGCCGAGGTCACTACGAGCAGTACTTC.

This clonotype was recorded many times. The V and J genes are TRBV13 and TRBJ1-1, with D hard to call. The CDR3 is 12 residues long. V lost 5 bases to trimming and J lost 5 bases, with 9 bases between them. CDR1 PRHDT and CDR2 FYEKMQ come from the germline V gene (reference sequence). CDR3 coding DNA: TGTGCCAGCAGCCCCGGACCGACTGAAGCTTTCTTT. It translates to CASSPGPTEAFF. Full variable domain (missing parts from reference TRBV13 and TRBJ1-1): AAGVIQSPRHLIKEKRETATLKCYPIPRHDTVYWYQQGPGQDPQFLISFYEKMQSDKGSIPDRFSAQQFSDYHSELNMSSLELGDSALYFCASSPGPTEAFFGQGTRLTVV.

This clonotype was recorded at least ten times. The chain carries TRBV29-1 and TRBJ2-3; no clear D gene. V lost 1 base, J lost 2 bases, and 13 bases lay in between. The CDR3 extends over 15 amino acids. Looked up from germline, CDR1 is SQVTM and CDR2 is ANQGSEA. The CDR3 loop reads CSVEGINQITDTQYF. CDR3 DNA sequence: TGCAGCGTTGAAGGGATCAACCAAATCACAGATACGCAGTATTTT.

This clonotype appeared many times. The chain carries TRBV14 and TRBJ2-1; 9 bases match TRBD2. CDR1 SGHDN and CDR2 FVKESK come from the germline V gene. V shed 1 base and J 3 bases; nucleotides not matched to a gene: 16. CDR3 size: 20 residues. DNA for the CDR3: TGTGCCAGCAGCCAAGGATACCTGGCGGGAGGGGATCTCCTCTACAATGAGCAGTTCTTC. Its translation is CASSQGYLAGGDLLYNEQFF. The full variable domain, its missing parts supplied by reference TRBV14 and TRBJ2-1, is EAGVTQFPSHSVIEKGQTVTLRCDPISGHDNLYWYRRVMGKEIKFLLHFVKESKQDESGMPNNRFLAERTGGTYSTLKVQPAELEDSGVYFCASSQGYLAGGDLLYNEQFFGPGTRLTVL.

This clonotype was seen many times. The chain joins TRBV7-3 to TRBJ2-3; D may be TRBD1 (5 bases). V lost 5 bases, J lost 5 bases, and 14 bases lay in between. Germline V lookup: CDR1 SGHTA, CDR2 FQGTGA. The CDR3 length is 14 residues. The CDR3 nucleotides are TGTGCCAGCAGCCCCCTGGGGCCGAAAGATACGCAGTATTTT. Amino acids: CASSPLGPKDTQYF.